These 3 T cell receptor beta chains were all obtained from the same sample, sequenced in a study of T cells in women clearing cervical HPV infection. Libraries were prepared by immunoSEQ multiplex PCR; TCRdb keeps only in-frame clonotypes and omits some of them. This repertoire comprises around 38,000 clones; its ten largest clones make up 6% to 9%. Sequencing used blood buffy coat. The receptors here all came from a woman aged 18 to 69 with a cervical HPV16 infection that either progressed to CIN3+ or cleared (not recorded which).

Comments on this clone: The read finishes 3 residues shy of the CDR3 end, and the germline J gene is used to complete it. The chain couples TRBV11-1 to TRBJ2-5; possible D gene TRBD1, 6 bases. The CDR3 length is 13 residues. V shed 1 base and J shed 4 bases, with 7 bases lying between them. Germline CDR1 and CDR2: SGHAT and FQDESV (reference sequence). The CDR3 bases that were read are TGTGCCAGCAGCTTAGGGGGGCGAGAGACC. It yields the protein CASSLGGRET. The full CDR3 sequence reads CASSLGGRETQYF.

To note about this clone: Read coverage stops 3 residues before the CDR3 terminus; the germline J gene supplies the remainder. The gene calls are TRBV29-1 and TRBJ1-2; no reliable D call. The CDR3 runs 14 residues. The V end lost 3 bases, the J end lost 0 bases, and 11 bases lay between the germline ends. Germline V gene sequence: CDR1 SQVTM, CDR2 ANQGSEA. CDR3 sequence: CSVDGRGSNYGYTF. CDR3 DNA (partial): TGCAGCGTTGACGGCAGAGGGTCTAACTATGGC.

Measured by frequency, this clone is medium-sized. The CDR3: CASSLEGEPYNEQFF. Incomplete CDR3 DNA: TGCGCCAGCAGCTTGGAGGGGGAACCGTACAATGAG. The V and J genes are TRBV5-1 and TRBJ2-1; D might be TRBD1 (6 bases). The CDR3 is cut off 3 residues early in the read; its end comes from the germline J gene. V was trimmed by 0 bases and J by 4 bases, leaving 11 bases between them. The CDR3 consists of 15 residues. Germline V lookup: CDR1 SGHRS, CDR2 YFSETQ.